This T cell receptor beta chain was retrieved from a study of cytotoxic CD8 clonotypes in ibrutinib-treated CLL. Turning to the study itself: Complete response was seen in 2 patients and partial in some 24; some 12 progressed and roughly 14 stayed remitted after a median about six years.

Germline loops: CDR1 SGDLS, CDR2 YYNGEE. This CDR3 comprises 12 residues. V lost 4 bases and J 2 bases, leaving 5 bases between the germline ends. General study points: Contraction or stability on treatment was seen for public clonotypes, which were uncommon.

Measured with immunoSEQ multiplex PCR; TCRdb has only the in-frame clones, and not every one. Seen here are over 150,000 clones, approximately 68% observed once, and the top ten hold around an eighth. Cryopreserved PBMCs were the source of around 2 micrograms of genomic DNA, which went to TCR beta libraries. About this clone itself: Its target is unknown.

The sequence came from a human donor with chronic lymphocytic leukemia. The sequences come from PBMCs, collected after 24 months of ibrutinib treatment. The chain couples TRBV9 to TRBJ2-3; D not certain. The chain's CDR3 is CASSTYTDTQYF. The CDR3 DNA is TGTGCCAGCAGCACGTACACAGATACGCAGTATTTT.